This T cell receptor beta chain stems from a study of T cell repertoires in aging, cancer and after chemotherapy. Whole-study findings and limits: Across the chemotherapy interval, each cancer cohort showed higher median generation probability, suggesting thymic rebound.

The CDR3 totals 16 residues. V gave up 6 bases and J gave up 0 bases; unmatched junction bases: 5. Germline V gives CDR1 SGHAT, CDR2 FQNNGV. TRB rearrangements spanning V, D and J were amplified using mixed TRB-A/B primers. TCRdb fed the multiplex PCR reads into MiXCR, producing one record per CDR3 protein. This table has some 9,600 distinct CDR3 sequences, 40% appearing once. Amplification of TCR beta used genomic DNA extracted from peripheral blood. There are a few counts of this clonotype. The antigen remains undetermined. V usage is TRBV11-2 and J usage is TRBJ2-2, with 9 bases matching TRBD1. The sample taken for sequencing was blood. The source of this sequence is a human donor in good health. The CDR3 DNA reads TGTGCCAGCAGGCGGGGACAGGGTGCGAACACCGGGGAGCTGTTTTTT. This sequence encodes CASRRGQGANTGELFF.